The T cell receptor (beta chain) described here comes from a study of chemoradiotherapy in HPV16-positive cancers. V was trimmed by 0 bases and J by 4 bases, leaving 19 bases between them. This CDR3 has 17 amino acids. Germline V lookup: CDR1 GTSNPN, CDR2 SVGIG (reference sequence). Of note for this clone: Its antigen is undetermined.

The method was immunoSEQ multiplex PCR; TCRdb's version includes in-frame clones alone and lacks a portion of them. This sample carries 25,000 to 40,000 clones, approximately 88% of them seen once, and the ten largest clones take roughly 4.4%. Overall study findings and caveats: Non-HPV-specific T cells did not expand in tumors during treatment, whereas candidate HPV-specific clones and E7-related motifs did.

Over chemoradiotherapy, repertoires were sampled more than once. This receptor was taken from a human donor with HPV-associated anogenital cancer. This specimen consisted of blood, obtained from a patient who underwent chemoradiotherapy. This chain connects TRBV30 to TRBJ1-3, with D tentatively TRBD1 (5 bases). The chain's CDR3 is CAWSVQAAGRLGNTIYF. In DNA form, the CDR3 reads TGTGCCTGGAGTGTACAGGCTGCAGGTCGGCTGGGAAACACCATATATTTT.